This T cell receptor beta chain came from a study of shared clonotypes between healthy human individuals. The deep-level immunoSEQ assay was used. Clones were sequenced by immunoSEQ multiplex PCR, and TCRdb holds only the in-frame ones, with some missing. The sample gives 1.5 million to 2.5 million clones, around 96% of which show up once; 0.95% to 1.5% is in the top ten. Naive CD8 cells were CD45RO-negative, positively selected for CCR7, excluding terminally differentiated effector memory CD45RA+ cells. Trimming left V 1 base short and J 0 bases short, with 7 bases between. Germline V CDR1 and CDR2: LNHDA, SQIVND (reference sequence). There are 15 residues in the CDR3.

Material for sequencing was naive CD8+ T cells sorted from blood. The receptor was derived from a man aged 18 to 30 in good health. V gene TRBV19 combines with J gene TRBJ2-1, with no clear D. The CDR3 sequence is CASSIVTGSYNEQFF. CDR3 sequence (DNA): TGTGCCAGTAGTATAGTTACGGGCTCCTACAATGAGCAGTTCTTC.